The TCR beta chain described here comes from a study of T cell changes during pregnancy in multiple sclerosis (dated by TCRdb to the late 2010s). For the wider study: In women with multiple sclerosis, the researchers looked at how the T cell repertoire shifted as pregnancy progressed.

Note on this clone: There is no known antigen for this receptor. Base qualities are not recorded, but no much larger clone differs from it by a single base.

Library generation was performed with the immunoSEQ multiplex PCR assay. TCRdb obtained this table from immuneACCESS and retained in-frame rearrangements with V and J assigned. These tables miss some clones; where compared with another copy, unresolved V genes account for less than half of the shortfall, and the remainder is unexplained. This sample lists about 39,000 clones; just over 90% were detected once. Roughly 0.5% of the sample lies in the top ten. V and J lose 5 bases and 5 bases, and a span of 16 bases separates them. The germline V gene (reference sequence) supplies CDR1 LNHDA and CDR2 SQIVND. Counted from cysteine to phenylalanine, this CDR3 has 15 amino acids. The DNA shown is the 45-base CDR3, in frame from base 1.

The sequence was obtained from a female donor in good health, enrolled as a control in a pregnancy study. The chain joins TRBV19 to TRBJ1-5, with a tentative D gene TRBD1 over 5 matching bases. The input for sequencing was CD4+ T cells from peripheral blood mononuclear cells, taken in the first trimester of pregnancy. The CDR3 protein: CASSVLAGGDQPQHF. The DNA sequence is given as TGTGCCAGTAGTGTCTTGGCAGGAGGGGATCAGCCCCAGCATTTT.